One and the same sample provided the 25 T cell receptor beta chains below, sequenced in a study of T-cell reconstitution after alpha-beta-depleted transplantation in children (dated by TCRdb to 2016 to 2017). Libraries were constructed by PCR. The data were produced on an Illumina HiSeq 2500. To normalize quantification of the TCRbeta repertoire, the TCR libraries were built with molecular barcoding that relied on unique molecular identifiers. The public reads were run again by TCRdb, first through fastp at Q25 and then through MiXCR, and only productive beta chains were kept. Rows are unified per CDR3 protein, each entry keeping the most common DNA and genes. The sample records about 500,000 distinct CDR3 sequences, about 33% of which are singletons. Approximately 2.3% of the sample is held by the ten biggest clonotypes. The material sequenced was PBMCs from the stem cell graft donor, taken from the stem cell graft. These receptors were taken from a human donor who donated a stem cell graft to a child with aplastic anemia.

The CDR3, as DNA: TGTGCCAGCATCCGAAGCGGCGCCGCCTACGAGCAGTACTTC. It encodes CASIRSGAAYEQYF. V and J are TRBV2 and TRBJ2-7, with TRBD2 as a possible D gene (5 bases). The ends were cut back, 7 bases at V and 2 bases at J, with 15 bases in the middle. Germline V gene sequence: CDR1 SNHLY, CDR2 FYNNEI. CDR3 length: 14 residues. Supplemented by reference TRBV2 and TRBJ2-7, the full variable domain reads EPEVTQTPSHQVTQMGQEVILRCVPISNHLYFYWYRQILGQKVEFLVSFYNNEISEKSEIFDDQFSVERPDGSNFTLKIRSTKLEDSAMYFCASIRSGAAYEQYFGPGTRLTVT.

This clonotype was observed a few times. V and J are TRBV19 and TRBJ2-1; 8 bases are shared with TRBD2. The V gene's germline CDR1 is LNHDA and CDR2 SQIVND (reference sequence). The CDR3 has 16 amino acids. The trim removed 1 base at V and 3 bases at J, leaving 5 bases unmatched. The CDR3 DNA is TGTGCCAGTAGTATAGGTAGCGGGGTATTCTACAATGAGCAGTTCTTC. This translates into CASSIGSGVFYNEQFF.

In DNA form, the CDR3 reads TGTGCCAGCAGCTTAGCGTTCCGCGGTTCTGGGGCCAACGTCCTGACTTTC. Translating it yields CASSLAFRGSGANVLTF. The chain joins TRBV7-8 to TRBJ2-6; D unclear. Germline assignment: CDR1 SGHVS and CDR2 FQNEAQ. V lost 0 bases to trimming and J lost 1 base, with 10 bases between them. The CDR3 has 17 amino acids.

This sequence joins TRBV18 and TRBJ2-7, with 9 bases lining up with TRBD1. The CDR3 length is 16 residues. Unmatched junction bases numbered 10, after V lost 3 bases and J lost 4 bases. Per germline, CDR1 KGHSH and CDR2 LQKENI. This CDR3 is CASSPNDRGFLYEQYF. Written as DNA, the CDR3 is TGTGCCAGCTCACCCAACGACAGGGGGTTTCTTTACGAGCAGTACTTC. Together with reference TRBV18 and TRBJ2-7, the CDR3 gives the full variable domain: NAGVMQNPRHLVRRRGQEARLRCSPMKGHSHVYWYRQLPEEGLKFMVYLQKENIIDESGMPKERFSAEFPKEGPSILRIQQVVRGDSAAYFCASSPNDRGFLYEQYFGPGTRLTVT.

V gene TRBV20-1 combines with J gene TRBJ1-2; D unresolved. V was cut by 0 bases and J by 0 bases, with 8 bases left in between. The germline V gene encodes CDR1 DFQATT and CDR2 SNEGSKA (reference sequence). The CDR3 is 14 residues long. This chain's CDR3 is CSARDRQPNYGYTF. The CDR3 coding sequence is TGCAGTGCTAGAGATAGACAACCTAACTATGGCTACACCTTC.

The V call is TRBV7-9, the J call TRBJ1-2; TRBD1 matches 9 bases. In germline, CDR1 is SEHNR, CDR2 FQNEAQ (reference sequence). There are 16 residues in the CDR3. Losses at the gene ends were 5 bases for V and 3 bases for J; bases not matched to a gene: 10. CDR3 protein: CASSARGTGGDYGYTF. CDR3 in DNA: TGTGCCAGCAGCGCCAGGGGTACAGGGGGCGACTATGGCTACACCTTC. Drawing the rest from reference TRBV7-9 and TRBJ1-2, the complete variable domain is DTGVSQNPRHKITKRGQNVTFRCDPISEHNRLYWYRQTLGQGPEFLTYFQNEAQLEKSRLLSDRFSAERPKGSFSTLEIQRTEQGDSAMYLCASSARGTGGDYGYTFGSGTRLTVV.

CDR3 protein: CASSFQASLNSGNTIYF. For the CDR3, the DNA is TGTGCCAGCAGTTTTCAGGCCAGTTTAAACTCTGGAAACACCATATATTTT. This chain joins TRBV12-3 or TRBV12-4 and TRBJ1-3, with D unresolved. The germline V and J ends were trimmed by 3 bases and 0 bases, with 15 bases remaining between them. The CDR3 runs 17 residues.

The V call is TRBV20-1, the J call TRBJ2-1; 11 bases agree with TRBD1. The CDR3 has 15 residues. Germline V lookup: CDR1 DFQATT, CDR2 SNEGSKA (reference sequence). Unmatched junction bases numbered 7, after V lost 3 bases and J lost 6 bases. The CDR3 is CSARIGTGGPNEQFF. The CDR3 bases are TGCAGTGCTAGGATCGGGACAGGGGGACCCAATGAGCAGTTCTTC.

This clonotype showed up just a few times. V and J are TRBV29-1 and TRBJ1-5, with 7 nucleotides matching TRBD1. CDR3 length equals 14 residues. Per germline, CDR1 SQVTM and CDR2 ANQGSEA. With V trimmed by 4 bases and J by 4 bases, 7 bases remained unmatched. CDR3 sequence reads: CSVVDRAENQPQHF. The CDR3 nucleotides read TGCAGCGTTGTTGACAGGGCGGAAAATCAGCCCCAGCATTTT.

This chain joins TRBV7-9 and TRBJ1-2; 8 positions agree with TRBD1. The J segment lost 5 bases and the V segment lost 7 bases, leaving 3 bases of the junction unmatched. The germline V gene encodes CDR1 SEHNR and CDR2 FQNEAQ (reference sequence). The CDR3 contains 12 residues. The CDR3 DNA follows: TGTGCCAGCAACCAGGGGGCATATGGCTACACCTTC. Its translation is CASNQGAYGYTF.

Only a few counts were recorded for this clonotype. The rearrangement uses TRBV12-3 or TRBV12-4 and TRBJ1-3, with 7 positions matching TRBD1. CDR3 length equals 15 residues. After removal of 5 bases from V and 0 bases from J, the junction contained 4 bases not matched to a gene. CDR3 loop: CASSPDRSSGNTIYF. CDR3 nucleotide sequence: TGTGCCAGCAGTCCGGACAGGAGCTCTGGAAACACCATATATTTT.

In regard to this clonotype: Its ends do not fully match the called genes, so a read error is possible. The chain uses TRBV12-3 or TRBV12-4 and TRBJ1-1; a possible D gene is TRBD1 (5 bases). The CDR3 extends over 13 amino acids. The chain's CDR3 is CASSSWGNTAAFF. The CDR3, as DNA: TGTGCCAGCAGTTCCTGGGGGAACACTGCAGCTTTCTTT.

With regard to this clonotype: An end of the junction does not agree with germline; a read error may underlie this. CDR3 residues: CASSWGDPSNEQFF. The DNA of the CDR3 is TGCGCAAGCAGCTGGGGAGACCCTAGCAATGAGCAGTTCTTC. The J gene is TRBJ2-1, the V gene TRBV5-1, with a possible D match to TRBD2 (5 bases). Germline CDR1 SGHRS, CDR2 YFSETQ. The CDR3 is made up of 14 amino acids.

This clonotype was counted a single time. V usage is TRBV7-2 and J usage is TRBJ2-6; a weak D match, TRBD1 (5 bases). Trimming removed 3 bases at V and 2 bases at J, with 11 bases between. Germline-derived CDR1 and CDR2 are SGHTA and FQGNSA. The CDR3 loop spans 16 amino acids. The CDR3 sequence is CASSFGASAGANVLTF. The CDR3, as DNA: TGTGCCAGCAGCTTTGGGGCCAGCGCTGGGGCCAACGTCCTGACTTTC.

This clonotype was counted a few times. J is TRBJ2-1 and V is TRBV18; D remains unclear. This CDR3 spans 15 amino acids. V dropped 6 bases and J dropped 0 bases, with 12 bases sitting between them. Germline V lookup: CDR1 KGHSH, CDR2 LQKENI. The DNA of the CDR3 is TGTGCCAGCTCTCCAATATATAGCTCCTACAATGAGCAGTTCTTC. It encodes CASSPIYSSYNEQFF.

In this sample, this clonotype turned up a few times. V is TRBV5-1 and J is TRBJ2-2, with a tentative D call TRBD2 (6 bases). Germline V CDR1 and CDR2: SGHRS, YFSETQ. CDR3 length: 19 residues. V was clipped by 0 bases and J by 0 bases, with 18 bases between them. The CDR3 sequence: CASSLAPSGVGANTGELFF. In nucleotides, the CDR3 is TGCGCCAGCAGCTTGGCCCCCTCGGGAGTAGGCGCGAACACCGGGGAGCTGTTTTTT. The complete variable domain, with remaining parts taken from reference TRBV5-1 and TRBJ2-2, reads KAGVTQTPRYLIKTRGQQVTLSCSPISGHRSVSWYQQTPGQGLQFLFEYFSETQRNKGNFPGRFSGRQFSNSRSEMNVSTLELGDSALYLCASSLAPSGVGANTGELFFGEGSRLTVL.

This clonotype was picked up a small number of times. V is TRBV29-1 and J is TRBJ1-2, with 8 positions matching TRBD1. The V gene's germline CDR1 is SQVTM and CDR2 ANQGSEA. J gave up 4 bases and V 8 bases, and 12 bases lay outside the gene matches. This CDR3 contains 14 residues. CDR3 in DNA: TGCAGCCTCTGGGAACAGGGGGAGGGCTATGGCTACACCTTC. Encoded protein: CSLWEQGEGYGYTF.

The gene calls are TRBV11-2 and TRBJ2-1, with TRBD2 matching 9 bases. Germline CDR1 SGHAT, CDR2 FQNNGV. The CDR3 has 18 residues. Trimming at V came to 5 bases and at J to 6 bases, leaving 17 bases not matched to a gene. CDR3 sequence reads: CASSPSPSSGMGLNEQFF. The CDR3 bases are TGTGCCAGCAGCCCAAGTCCGTCTAGCGGGATGGGACTCAATGAGCAGTTCTTC.

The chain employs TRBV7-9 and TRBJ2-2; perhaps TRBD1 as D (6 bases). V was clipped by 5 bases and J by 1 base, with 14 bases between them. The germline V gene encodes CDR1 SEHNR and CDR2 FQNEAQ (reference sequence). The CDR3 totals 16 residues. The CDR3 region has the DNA TGTGCCAGCAGCCAAATCCGGGACAAGAACACCGGGGAGCTGTTTTTT. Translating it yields CASSQIRDKNTGELFF.

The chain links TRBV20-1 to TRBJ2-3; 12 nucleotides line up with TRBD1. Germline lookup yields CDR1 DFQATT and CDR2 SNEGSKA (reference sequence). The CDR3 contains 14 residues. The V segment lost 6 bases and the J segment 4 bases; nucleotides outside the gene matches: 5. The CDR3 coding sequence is TGCAGTGCGGCCGGGACAGGGGGCCCAGATACGCAGTATTTT. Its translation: CSAAGTGGPDTQYF.

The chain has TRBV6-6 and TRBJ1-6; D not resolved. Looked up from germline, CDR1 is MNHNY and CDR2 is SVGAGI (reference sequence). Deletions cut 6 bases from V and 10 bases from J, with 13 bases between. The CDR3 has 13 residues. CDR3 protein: CASRAGLGSPLHF. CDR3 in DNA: TGTGCCAGCAGGGCCGGTTTAGGGTCACCCCTCCACTTT.

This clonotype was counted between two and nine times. Written as DNA, the CDR3 is TGTGCCAGCAGTTCGGTACAGCGGGAGTATTCGTCCTACGAGCAGTACTTC. It codes for CASSSVQREYSSYEQYF. The gene calls are TRBV6-5 and TRBJ2-7; TRBD2 matches at 8 bases. V gave up 4 bases and J gave up 1 base; unmatched junction bases: 12. This CDR3 has 17 amino acids. Germline lookup yields CDR1 MNHEY and CDR2 SVGAGI.

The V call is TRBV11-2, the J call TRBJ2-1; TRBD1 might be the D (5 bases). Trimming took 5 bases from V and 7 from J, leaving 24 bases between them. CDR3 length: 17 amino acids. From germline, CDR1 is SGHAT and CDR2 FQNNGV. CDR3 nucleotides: TGTGCCAGCAGCCACGTCCCAGGGCAGGGTCCGAGGAATGAGCAGTTCTTC. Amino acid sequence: CASSHVPGQGPRNEQFF.

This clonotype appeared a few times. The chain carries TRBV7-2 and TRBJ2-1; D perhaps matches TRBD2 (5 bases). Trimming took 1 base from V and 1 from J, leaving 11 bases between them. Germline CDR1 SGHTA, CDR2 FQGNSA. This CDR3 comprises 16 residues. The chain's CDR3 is CASSLVKRRSYNEQFF. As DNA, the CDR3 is TGTGCCAGCAGCTTAGTTAAGCGGAGGTCCTACAATGAGCAGTTCTTC.

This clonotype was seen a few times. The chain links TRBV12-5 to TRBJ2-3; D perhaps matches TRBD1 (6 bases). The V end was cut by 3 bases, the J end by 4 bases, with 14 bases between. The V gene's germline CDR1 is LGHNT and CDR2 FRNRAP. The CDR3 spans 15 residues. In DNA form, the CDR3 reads TGTGCTAGTGGTTTCAGCAGGGGCATAGCAGATACGCAGTATTTT. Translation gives CASGFSRGIADTQYF. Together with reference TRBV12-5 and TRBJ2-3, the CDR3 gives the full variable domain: DARVTQTPRHKVTEMGQEVTMRCQPILGHNTVFWYRQTMMQGLELLAYFRNRAPLDDSGMPKDRFSAEMPDATLATLKIQPSEPRDSAVYFCASGFSRGIADTQYFGPGTRLTVL.